The present T cell receptor (beta chain) was sequenced within a study of blood T cells in healthy people across ages. Study as a whole: Per two T cells, template switching captured roughly one barcoded beta molecule.

Collection of 9 to 10 milliliters of peripheral blood was performed for each donor. This CDR3 is built from 14 residues. The trim removed 5 bases at V and 7 bases at J, leaving 5 bases unmatched. Germline values: CDR1 MDHEN, CDR2 SYDVKM. General study results and limits: Long-lived donors carried more naive CD4+ cells and greater diversity than aged donors.

Remarks on this clonotype: Its antigen is still unknown.

Alongside a J-beta primer mix, a sample-barcoded 5' primer served in a second PCR lasting about 6 to 11 cycles. One entry per CDR3 protein results from TCRdb running MiXCR on the 5' RACE reads. Among about 900,000 distinct CDR3 sequences listed, approximately 49% were seen once. The TCR sequence derives from a man aged 25 to 40 in good health. Sample: blood. The chain joins TRBV28 to TRBJ2-1; TRBD2 aligns across 10 bases. CDR3 coding DNA: TGTGCCAGCAGTGATCTAGCGGGGGTTAATGAGCAGTTCTTC. This gives the protein CASSDLAGVNEQFF.